Listed below are T cell receptor beta chains from one sample, sequenced in a study of cytomegalovirus exposure and HLA in healthy donors. Profiled with immunoSEQ multiplex PCR; TCRdb holds only in-frame clones, not every one. This repertoire shows hundreds of thousands of clones, 70% to 90% found once; its top ten account for roughly 0.8%. The material sequenced was PBMCs. Source of these receptors: a woman under 30 in good health and CMV-seronegative. The CDR3 runs from the conserved cysteine through the conserved F or W. The order of the fields is V gene, clone size, D gene, J gene, CDR3 protein, CDR3 DNA. A D gene is named only where the DNA matches it firmly. A row's size may be missing; if present it is once, few, many or a size class.

v_call: TRBV30; clone_size: NA; d_call: TRBD2; j_call: TRBJ2-7; cdr3_aa: CAWSVTGGSSYEQYF; cdr3_nt: TGTGCCTGGAGTGTCACGGGAGGGAGCTCCTACGAGCAGTACTTC
v_call: TRBV29-1; clone_size: NA; d_call: NA; j_call: TRBJ2-6; cdr3_aa: CSAFDRPSGANVLTF; cdr3_nt: TGCAGCGCTTTTGACAGACCCTCTGGGGCCAACGTCCTGACTTTC
v_call: TRBV18; clone_size: NA; d_call: TRBD2; j_call: TRBJ2-1; cdr3_aa: CASSPPFLAGGLNEQFF; cdr3_nt: TGTGCCAGCTCACCCCCCTTTCTAGCGGGAGGTCTCAATGAGCAGTTCTTC
v_call: TRBV5-4; clone_size: few; d_call: NA; j_call: TRBJ2-2; cdr3_aa: CASSFGSTGELFF; cdr3_nt: TGTGCCAGCAGCTTCGGGAGCACCGGGGAGCTGTTTTTT
v_call: TRBV28; clone_size: NA; d_call: TRBD1; j_call: TRBJ1-2; cdr3_aa: CASRLTGTSYGYTF; cdr3_nt: TGTGCCAGCAGGCTGACAGGGACAAGTTATGGCTACACCTTC
v_call: TRBV30; clone_size: NA; d_call: NA; j_call: TRBJ2-5; cdr3_aa: CAWSLAVVETQYF; cdr3_nt: TGTGCCTGGAGTCTCGCGGTAGTGGAGACCCAGTACTTC
v_call: TRBV7-9; clone_size: NA; d_call: NA; j_call: TRBJ2-7; cdr3_aa: CASSPRRFGSSYEQYF; cdr3_nt: TGTGCCAGCAGCCCGAGGAGGTTCGGAAGCTCCTACGAGCAGTACTTC
v_call: TRBV2; clone_size: NA; d_call: NA; j_call: TRBJ2-3; cdr3_aa: CASSETTEESTDTQYF; cdr3_nt: TGTGCCAGCAGTGAAACGACTGAGGAGAGCACAGATACGCAGTATTTT
v_call: TRBV25-1; clone_size: NA; d_call: TRBD1; j_call: TRBJ2-1; cdr3_aa: CASSPGTGEYEQFF; cdr3_nt: TGTGCCAGCAGTCCCGGGACAGGGGAATATGAGCAGTTCTTC
v_call: TRBV25-1; clone_size: NA; d_call: NA; j_call: TRBJ1-6; cdr3_aa: CASSEDSTQGPNSPLHF; cdr3_nt: TGTGCCAGCAGTGAAGATTCCACACAGGGCCCTAATTCACCCCTCCACTTT
v_call: TRBV7-9; clone_size: NA; d_call: TRBD1; j_call: TRBJ2-1; cdr3_aa: CASGDRDPYNEQFF; cdr3_nt: TGTGCCAGCGGGGACAGGGACCCCTACAATGAGCAGTTCTTC
v_call: TRBV6-9; clone_size: NA; d_call: NA; j_call: TRBJ1-1; cdr3_aa: CASSYRSAGMNLTEAFF; cdr3_nt: TGTGCCAGCAGTTATAGGTCGGCAGGGATGAATTTGACTGAAGCTTTCTTT
v_call: TRBV15; clone_size: NA; d_call: TRBD1; j_call: TRBJ1-1; cdr3_aa: CATSRGQGNTEAFF; cdr3_nt: TGTGCCACCAGCAGAGGACAGGGGAACACTGAAGCTTTCTTT
v_call: TRBV11-3; clone_size: NA; d_call: NA; j_call: TRBJ2-1; cdr3_aa: CASSLRWSPSNEQFF; cdr3_nt: TGTGCCAGCAGCTTGAGGTGGAGCCCTAGCAATGAGCAGTTCTTC
v_call: TRBV10-1; clone_size: NA; d_call: NA; j_call: TRBJ1-5; cdr3_aa: CASSETVNQPQHF; cdr3_nt: TGCGCCAGCAGTGAAACAGTCAATCAGCCCCAGCATTTT
v_call: TRBV11-1; clone_size: NA; d_call: TRBD2; j_call: TRBJ2-5; cdr3_aa: CASSPGLAGGRGETQYF; cdr3_nt: TGTGCCAGCAGCCCCGGACTAGCGGGGGGCCGGGGAGAGACCCAGTACTTC
v_call: TRBV5-1; clone_size: few; d_call: NA; j_call: TRBJ1-2; cdr3_aa: CASSSGSASGYTF; cdr3_nt: TGCGCCAGCAGCTCAGGGTCCGCGTCGGGCTACACCTTC
v_call: TRBV14; clone_size: NA; d_call: TRBD2; j_call: TRBJ2-3; cdr3_aa: CASSTGSGGSSFHLKSTDTQYF; cdr3_nt: TGTGCCAGCAGCACGGGCAGCGGGGGGTCCAGTTTCCACCTAAAAAGCACAGATACGCAGTATTTT
v_call: TRBV5-1; clone_size: once; d_call: NA; j_call: TRBJ1-2; cdr3_aa: CASSLETASYGYTF; cdr3_nt: TGCGCCAGCAGCTTGGAAACAGCTTCCTATGGCTACACCTTC
v_call: TRBV11-2; clone_size: NA; d_call: NA; j_call: TRBJ2-7; cdr3_aa: CASSLGAGGEQYF; cdr3_nt: TGTGCCAGCAGCCTCGGAGCGGGTGGGGAGCAGTACTTC
v_call: TRBV6-4; clone_size: NA; d_call: TRBD2; j_call: TRBJ2-3; cdr3_aa: CASSGRGEPTDTQYF; cdr3_nt: TGTGCCAGCAGTGGTCGGGGGGAGCCGACAGATACGCAGTATTTT
v_call: TRBV5-6; clone_size: NA; d_call: NA; j_call: TRBJ2-2; cdr3_aa: CASSLGPGTGELFF; cdr3_nt: TGTGCCAGCAGCTTGGGGCCGGGCACCGGGGAGCTGTTTTTT
v_call: TRBV5-4; clone_size: NA; d_call: NA; j_call: TRBJ2-1; cdr3_aa: CASSSLPPVLLGEQFF; cdr3_nt: TGTGCCAGCAGCTCACTGCCCCCCGTCCTACTTGGTGAGCAGTTCTTC
v_call: TRBV7-6; clone_size: once; d_call: TRBD1; j_call: TRBJ1-1; cdr3_aa: CASTGGEGTEAFF; cdr3_nt: TGTGCCAGCACAGGGGGCGAGGGTACTGAAGCTTTCTTT
v_call: TRBV4-1; clone_size: NA; d_call: TRBD2; j_call: TRBJ2-7; cdr3_aa: CASSLPEGSGTYEQYF; cdr3_nt: TGCGCCAGCAGCCTACCAGAGGGTAGCGGGACGTACGAGCAGTACTTC
v_call: TRBV7-3; clone_size: NA; d_call: NA; j_call: TRBJ2-7; cdr3_aa: CASSFAGPSYEQYF; cdr3_nt: TGTGCCAGCAGTTTCGCGGGACCGTCCTACGAGCAGTACTTC
v_call: TRBV2; clone_size: NA; d_call: TRBD2; j_call: TRBJ2-1; cdr3_aa: CASSEPTSGASEQFF; cdr3_nt: TGTGCCAGCAGTGAACCCACTAGCGGGGCCTCGGAGCAGTTCTTC
v_call: TRBV6-5; clone_size: NA; d_call: NA; j_call: TRBJ2-1; cdr3_aa: CASSYSTRGNEQFF; cdr3_nt: TGTGCCAGCAGTTACTCGACCAGGGGCAATGAGCAGTTCTTC
v_call: TRBV6-5; clone_size: NA; d_call: TRBD2; j_call: TRBJ2-3; cdr3_aa: CASSELAGADTQYF; cdr3_nt: TGTGCCAGCAGTGAACTAGCGGGAGCAGATACGCAGTATTTT
v_call: TRBV4-1; clone_size: NA; d_call: NA; j_call: TRBJ1-4; cdr3_aa: CASSQEGPSGAANEKLFF; cdr3_nt: TGCGCCAGCAGCCAAGAAGGGCCCTCAGGGGCGGCTAATGAAAAACTGTTTTTT
v_call: TRBV7-9; clone_size: NA; d_call: NA; j_call: TRBJ1-4; cdr3_aa: CASSLGIGGEKLFF; cdr3_nt: TGTGCCAGCAGCTTAGGGATAGGGGGAGAAAAACTGTTTTTT
v_call: TRBV6-5; clone_size: NA; d_call: NA; j_call: TRBJ1-2; cdr3_aa: CASSYRPGYYGYTF; cdr3_nt: TGTGCCAGCAGTTATAGGCCAGGGTACTATGGCTACACCTTC
v_call: TRBV27; clone_size: NA; d_call: NA; j_call: TRBJ2-5; cdr3_aa: CASRRVGQETQYF; cdr3_nt: TGTGCCAGCAGGCGGGTAGGGCAAGAGACCCAGTACTTC
v_call: TRBV29-1; clone_size: NA; d_call: TRBD1; j_call: TRBJ1-1; cdr3_aa: CSAADREGTEAFF; cdr3_nt: TGCAGCGCCGCGGACAGGGAAGGCACTGAAGCTTTCTTT
v_call: TRBV6-1; clone_size: once; d_call: NA; j_call: TRBJ2-1; cdr3_aa: CASSGTVSYNEQFF; cdr3_nt: TGTGCCAGCAGTGGGACAGTCTCCTACAATGAGCAGTTCTTC
v_call: TRBV4-1; clone_size: few; d_call: TRBD2; j_call: TRBJ2-2; cdr3_aa: CASSLRTSGSVGELFF; cdr3_nt: TGCGCCAGCAGCCTTAGGACTAGCGGGAGTGTTGGGGAGCTGTTTTTT